A single sample is the source of the 17 T cell receptor beta chains below, sequenced in a study of T-cell memory formation after mild COVID-19. TCRdb used MiXCR to reprocess the 5' RACE reads, holding one entry per CDR3 protein. The sample holds hundreds of thousands of distinct CDR3 sequences, around 20% seen once. Sequencing input: PBMCs or a T cell subset sorted from them (not recorded which). These receptors were collected from an adult woman who had mild COVID-19 (a few samples of this study predate the infection). Cell type and time point are not known.

This chain connects TRBV7-2 to TRBJ2-5; D gene unclear. Trimming removed 4 bases at V and 1 base at J, with 4 bases between. The CDR3 is 12 residues long. Germline V gene lookup returns CDR1 SGHTA and CDR2 FQGNSA. CDR3 sequence: CASSYFQETQYF. Written as DNA, the CDR3 is TGTGCCAGCAGCTATTTCCAAGAGACCCAGTACTTC. Looking up the rest from reference TRBV7-2 and TRBJ2-5 gives the full variable domain: GAGVSQSPSNKVTEKGKDVELRCDPISGHTALYWYRQSLGQGLEFLIYFQGNSAPDKSGLPSDRFSAERTGGSVSTLTIQRTQQEDSAVYLCASSYFQETQYFGPGTRLLVL.

This sequence joins TRBV12-3 or TRBV12-4 and TRBJ2-5, with 10 bases identical to TRBD1. The trim removed 6 bases at V and 3 bases at J, leaving 7 bases unmatched. This CDR3 spans 15 amino acids. CDR3 DNA: TGTGCCAGCAGCGCCCCGGGACAGGGGAAAGAGACCCAGTACTTC. This sequence encodes CASSAPGQGKETQYF.

The V call is TRBV6-5, the J call TRBJ2-7; no firm D call. V dropped 8 bases and J dropped 2 bases, with 13 bases sitting between them. Per the germline V gene, CDR1 is MNHEY and CDR2 is SVGAGI. The CDR3 covers 13 residues. The CDR3 DNA reads TGTGCCAGCGGTGTAAGGGCGCCCTACGAGCAGTACTTC. Its translation is CASGVRAPYEQYF.

The gene calls are TRBV6-2 or TRBV6-3 and TRBJ2-6; a weak D match, TRBD1 (6 bases). This CDR3 spans 18 amino acids. Germline CDR1 and CDR2: MNHEY and SVGEGT. V shed 0 bases and J shed 1 base, with 13 bases lying between them. DNA for the CDR3: TGTGCCAGCAGTTACTCCAGGGGCGCCGCATCTGGGGCCAACGTCCTGACTTTC. As protein: CASSYSRGAASGANVLTF.

This clonotype was recorded a few times. V gene TRBV7-6 combines with J gene TRBJ2-1; no reliable D call. This CDR3 is 12 amino acids long. V was pared by 1 base and J by 9 bases, with 7 bases between. CDR1 and CDR2 (germline): SGHVS, FNYEAQ. CDR3 nucleotide sequence: TGTGCCAGCAGCTTAGTGGATACTGAGCAGTTCTTC. Its protein is CASSLVDTEQFF.

The table lists this clonotype with a few counts. The junction shows a germline mismatch at one end, possibly a read error. The V and J genes are TRBV3-1 and TRBJ2-7; D is unresolved. The CDR3 consists of 13 residues. Germline assignment: CDR1 LGHDT and CDR2 YNNKEL (reference sequence). CDR3 in amino acids: CASSQDLNYEQYF. CDR3 DNA: TGTGCCAGCAGTCAAGACCTCAACTACGAGCAGTACTTC.

This clonotype was observed a handful of times. This chain links TRBV12-3 or TRBV12-4 with TRBJ2-3; TRBD2 might be the D (6 bases). The CDR3 length is 15 residues. With 2 bases removed from V and 2 bases from J, the gap between germline ends came to 11 bases. In DNA form, the CDR3 reads TGTGCCAGCAGTTTACGCGGGGTCCCCACAGATACGCAGTATTTT. This sequence encodes CASSLRGVPTDTQYF.

This clonotype was recorded a few times. This chain connects TRBV10-3 to TRBJ1-5; D unclear. The CDR3 runs to 14 residues. The germline CDR1 and CDR2 sequences are ENHRY and SYGVKD. V lost 4 bases, J lost 3 bases, and 10 bases lay in between. The CDR3 DNA sequence: TGTGCCATCAGTGTCTGGGGTGACAATCAGCCCCAGCATTTT. Its protein product is CAISVWGDNQPQHF.

The gene calls are TRBV5-5 and TRBJ2-2; TRBD1 agrees at 10 bases. J was trimmed by 6 bases and V by 2 bases; bases with no gene match: 7. The length of the CDR3 is 16 residues. The V gene's germline CDR1 is SGHKS and CDR2 YYEKEE (reference sequence). The CDR3 is CASSFLGQGTPGELFF. The CDR3 region has the DNA TGTGCCAGCAGCTTTCTGGGACAGGGGACTCCCGGGGAGCTGTTTTTT.

This clonotype was detected only a few times. The chain has TRBV29-1 and TRBJ1-1, with D unresolved. The CDR3 length is 11 residues. V lost 5 bases and J lost 3, with 7 bases in between. Germline CDR1 reads SQVTM; CDR2 reads ANQGSEA. This CDR3 is CSVKGYTEAFF. The CDR3 DNA follows: TGCAGCGTTAAAGGGTACACTGAAGCTTTCTTT.

This clonotype has a handful of counts. V gene TRBV5-1 combines with J gene TRBJ2-1; D is undetermined. The CDR3 runs 14 residues. Germline V lookup: CDR1 SGHRS, CDR2 YFSETQ. V lost 0 bases to trimming and J lost 0 bases, with 4 bases between them. The CDR3 DNA reads TGCGCCAGCAGCTTGGATATCTCCTACAATGAGCAGTTCTTC. Amino acid sequence: CASSLDISYNEQFF.

The chain has TRBV14 and TRBJ2-7; D gene unclear. CDR3 length: 12 residues. Trimming took off 0 bases at V and 7 bases at J, with 7 bases between the two ends. The germline V gene has CDR1 SGHDN and CDR2 FVKESK. In nucleotides, the CDR3 is TGTGCCAGCAGCCAAGAGCAGGTTGAGCAGTACTTC. Amino acid sequence: CASSQEQVEQYF.

The rearrangement joins TRBV27 to TRBJ2-3; no reliable D call. Trimming removed 4 bases from V and 1 base from J, with 12 bases in between. The CDR3 runs 15 residues. The germline V gene has CDR1 MNHEY and CDR2 SMNVEV (reference sequence). This CDR3 reads CASSSKGWGTDTQYF. CDR3 coding DNA: TGTGCCAGCAGTTCGAAGGGTTGGGGCACAGATACGCAGTATTTT.

This clonotype was observed a few times. The genes are TRBV5-1 and TRBJ1-4; possible D gene TRBD1, 6 bases. The ends were cut back, 4 bases at V and 8 bases at J, with 24 bases in the middle. This CDR3 region has 17 residues. The germline gives CDR1 SGHRS, CDR2 YFSETQ. The CDR3 is CASSPRLFVDSEEKLFF. The CDR3 DNA is TGCGCCAGCAGCCCTAGGCTTTTCGTGGACAGTGAGGAAAAACTGTTTTTT.

The chain is built from TRBV6-6 and TRBJ2-7; 7 bases agree with TRBD1. The ends lost 7 bases at V and 3 bases at J; junction bases unmatched: 9. CDR1 is MNHNY, CDR2 SVGAGI, per germline (reference sequence). The CDR3 loop spans 14 amino acids. Here the CDR3 DNA reads TGTGCCAGCACGGACAGGCGGTCTGACTACGAGCAGTACTTC. This codes for CASTDRRSDYEQYF.

The chain combines TRBV6-2 or TRBV6-3 with TRBJ1-2; D is unclear. Germline values: CDR1 MNHEY, CDR2 SVGEGT. The CDR3 sequence is 14 residues long. The V and J ends lost 6 bases and 2 bases respectively, with 13 bases between them. Written as DNA, the CDR3 is TGTGCCAGCAGGAAGACTTCCCGAAACTATGGCTACACCTTC. This translates into CASRKTSRNYGYTF.

The CDR3 coding sequence is TGTGCCTGGAGGGATCGACAGGGGGTCACTGAAGCTTTCTTT. Translation gives CAWRDRQGVTEAFF. This chain uses TRBV30 with TRBJ1-1, with 9 bases lining up with TRBD1. V lost 3 bases to trimming and J lost 4 bases; unmatched junction nucleotides: 6. The CDR3 runs to 14 residues. Germline V gene lookup returns CDR1 GTSNPN and CDR2 SVGIG (reference sequence).